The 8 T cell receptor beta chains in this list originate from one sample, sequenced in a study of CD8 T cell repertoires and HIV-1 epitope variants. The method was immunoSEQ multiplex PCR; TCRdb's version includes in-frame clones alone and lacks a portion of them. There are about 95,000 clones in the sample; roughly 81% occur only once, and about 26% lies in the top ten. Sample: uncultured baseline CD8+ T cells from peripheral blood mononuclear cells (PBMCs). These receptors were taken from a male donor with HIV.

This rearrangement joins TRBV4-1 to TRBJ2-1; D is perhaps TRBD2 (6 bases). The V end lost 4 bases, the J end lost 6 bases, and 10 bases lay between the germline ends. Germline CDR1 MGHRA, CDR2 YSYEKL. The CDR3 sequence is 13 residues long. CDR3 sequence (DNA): TGCGCCAGCAGCCTGGGGGGACGCAATGAGCAGTTCTTC. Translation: CASSLGGRNEQFF.

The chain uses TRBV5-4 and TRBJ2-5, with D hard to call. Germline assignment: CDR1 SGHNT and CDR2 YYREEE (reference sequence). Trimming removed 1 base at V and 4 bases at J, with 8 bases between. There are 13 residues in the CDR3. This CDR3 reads CASSLLVPETQYF. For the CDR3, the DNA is TGTGCCAGCAGCTTGTTGGTACCAGAGACCCAGTACTTC.

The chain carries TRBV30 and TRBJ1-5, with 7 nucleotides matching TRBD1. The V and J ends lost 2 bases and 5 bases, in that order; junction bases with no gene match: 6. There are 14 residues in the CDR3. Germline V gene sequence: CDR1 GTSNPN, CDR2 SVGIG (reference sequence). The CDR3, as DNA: TGTGCCTGGAGTATAAAGGGGGCAGATCAGCCCCAGCATTTT. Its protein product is CAWSIKGADQPQHF.

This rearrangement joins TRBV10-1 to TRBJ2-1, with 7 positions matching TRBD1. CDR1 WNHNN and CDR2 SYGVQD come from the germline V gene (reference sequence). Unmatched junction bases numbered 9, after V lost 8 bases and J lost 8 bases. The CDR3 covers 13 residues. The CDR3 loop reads CASRSTGNDEQFF. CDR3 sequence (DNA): TGCGCCAGCCGATCGACAGGGAACGATGAGCAGTTCTTC.

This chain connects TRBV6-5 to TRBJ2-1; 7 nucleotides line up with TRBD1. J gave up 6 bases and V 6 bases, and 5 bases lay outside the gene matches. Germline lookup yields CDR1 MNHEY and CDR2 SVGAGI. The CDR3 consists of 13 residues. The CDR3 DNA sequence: TGTGCCAGCAGGACGTCAGGGGGCAATGAGCAGTTCTTC. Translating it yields CASRTSGGNEQFF.

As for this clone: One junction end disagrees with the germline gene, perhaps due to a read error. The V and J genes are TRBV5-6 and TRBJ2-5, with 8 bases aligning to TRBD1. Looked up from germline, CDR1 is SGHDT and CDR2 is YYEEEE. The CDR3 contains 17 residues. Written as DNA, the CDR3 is TGTGCCAGCAGCTACTATGACGGCAGGGGGCCTCAAGAAACCCAGTACTTC. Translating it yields CASSYYDGRGPQETQYF.

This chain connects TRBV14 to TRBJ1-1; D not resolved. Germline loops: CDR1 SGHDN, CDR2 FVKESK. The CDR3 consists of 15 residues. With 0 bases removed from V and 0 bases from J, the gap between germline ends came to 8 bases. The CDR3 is CASSQERAVNTEAFF. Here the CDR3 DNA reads TGTGCCAGCAGCCAAGAAAGGGCGGTGAACACTGAAGCTTTCTTT.

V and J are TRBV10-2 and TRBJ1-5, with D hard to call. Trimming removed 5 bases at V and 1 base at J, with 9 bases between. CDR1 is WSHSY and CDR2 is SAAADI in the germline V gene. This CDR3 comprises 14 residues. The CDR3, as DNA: TGCGCCAGCAGTTTTCAGCGGAGCAATCAGCCCCAGCATTTT. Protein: CASSFQRSNQPQHF.